A selection of T cell receptor beta chains follows, all from one sample in a study of blood T cell repertoires in COVID-19. This table comes from immunoSEQ multiplex PCR, and its TCRdb copy is limited to in-frame clones, with some not included. The data show tens of thousands of clones, with around 88% seen just once and approximately 5.1% held by the top ten. The sample was peripheral blood. Receptors were obtained from a woman at least 80 years old with acute or convalescent COVID-19. The CDR3 runs from the conserved cysteine through the conserved F or W. Each record gives: clone size, V gene, D gene, J gene, CDR3 protein, CDR3 DNA. A D gene is named only where the DNA matches it firmly. Size tells how often a clone was seen (once, few, many) or the class of an expanded clone, and some rows leave it out.

-,TRBV21-1,-,TRBJ2-1,CASSKARGLAGGRGEQFF,TGTGCCAGCAGCAAAGCGCGGGGACTAGCGGGAGGGAGAGGTGAGCAGTTCTTC
once,TRBV2,-,TRBJ2-1,CASSEEGGSSYNEQFF,TGTGCCAGCAGTGAAGAAGGAGGGAGCTCCTACAATGAGCAGTTCTTC
few,TRBV11-2,TRBD1,TRBJ1-2,CASRTLRDRGHGYTF,TGTGCCAGCAGAACTCTCCGGGACAGGGGGCATGGCTACACCTTC
few,TRBV6-5,TRBD1,TRBJ1-2,CASSYRGQNYGYTF,TGTGCCAGCAGTTACCGGGGACAGAACTATGGCTACACCTTC
-,TRBV6-5,-,TRBJ2-2,CASSRQNTGELFF,TGTGCCAGCAGCCGACAAAACACCGGGGAGCTGTTTTTT
-,TRBV7-8,TRBD1,TRBJ2-2,CASSSQQGPNTGELFF,TGTGCCAGCAGCTCGCAACAGGGGCCGAACACCGGGGAGCTGTTTTTT
few,TRBV28,TRBD2,TRBJ2-3,CASPAGGASSTDTQYF,TGTGCCAGCCCCGCGGGGGGGGCCTCTAGCACAGATACGCAGTATTTT
-,TRBV5-8,TRBD2,TRBJ2-3,CASSLYSGTSSADTQYF,TGTGCCAGCAGCCTATATTCCGGGACTAGCAGCGCAGATACGCAGTATTTT
-,TRBV5-4,-,TRBJ2-2,CASSPAVEGTGELFF,TGTGCCAGCAGCCCGGCAGTGGAGGGCACCGGGGAGCTGTTTTTT
-,TRBV6-5,-,TRBJ2-7,CASSLGSGEQYF,TGTGCCAGCAGTCTCGGTTCGGGCGAGCAGTACTTC
-,TRBV4-3,-,TRBJ1-4,CASSQGGTSFVEKLFF,TGCGCCAGCAGCCAAGGTGGCACGTCCTTTGTCGAAAAACTGTTTTTT
-,TRBV27,TRBD1,TRBJ1-2,CASSSTGLGQASKGYTF,TGTGCCAGCAGTTCAACCGGCCTGGGACAGGCCTCAAAGGGCTACACCTTC
-,TRBV28,TRBD2,TRBJ2-5,CASRRSGTSLKGTQYF,TGTGCCAGCAGACGCTCCGGGACTAGCCTGAAAGGGACCCAGTACTTC
-,TRBV15,-,TRBJ1-4,CATSRDPREKLFF,TGTGCCACCAGCAGAGATCCCCGTGAAAAACTGTTTTTT
-,TRBV5-1,TRBD1,TRBJ1-5,CASSLGTGNQPQHF,TGCGCCAGCAGCTTGGGGACAGGGAATCAGCCCCAGCATTTT
once,TRBV5-1,TRBD2,TRBJ2-2,CASTTRWGGDTGELFF,TGCGCCAGCACCACAAGGTGGGGGGGAGACACCGGGGAGCTGTTTTTT
-,TRBV2,-,TRBJ1-2,CASSERGSYGYTF,TGTGCCAGCAGTGAGAGGGGGAGTTATGGCTACACCTTC
-,TRBV27,-,TRBJ2-2,CASSLGRNTGELFF,TGTGCCAGCAGTTTAGGCCGGAACACCGGGGAGCTGTTTTTT
once,TRBV6-1,-,TRBJ2-5,CASSERWRGETQYF,TGTGCCAGCAGTGAAAGGTGGAGGGGAGAGACCCAGTACTTC
-,TRBV7-8,TRBD2,TRBJ2-7,CASSLALLAGPYEQYF,TGTGCCAGCAGCTTAGCGCTACTAGCGGGGCCCTACGAGCAGTACTTC
-,TRBV6-1,TRBD2,TRBJ2-7,CASSDTGLAGVEQYF,TGTGCCAGCAGTGATACGGGACTAGCCGGAGTCGAGCAGTACTTC
-,TRBV27,-,TRBJ1-2,CASSPRGWQNYGYTF,TGTGCCAGCAGTCCTCGGGGATGGCAGAACTATGGCTACACCTTC
-,TRBV19,-,TRBJ1-1,CASSHGGAGTEAFF,TGTGCCAGTAGCCACGGGGGGGCGGGCACTGAAGCTTTCTTT
-,TRBV7-7,TRBD2,TRBJ2-3,CASSLGTSAGTQYF,TGTGCTAGCAGCTTAGGGACTAGCGCGGGTACGCAGTATTTT
once,TRBV7-9,-,TRBJ1-3,CASSLGDIGNTIYF,TGTGCCAGCAGCTTGGGGGACATTGGAAACACCATATATTTT
-,TRBV19,-,TRBJ1-2,CASSNRDTKPYRYTF,TGTGCCAGTAGTAACCGGGACACAAAACCCTATCGCTACACCTTC
-,TRBV5-1,-,TRBJ2-1,CASSRGSDTFF,TGCGCCAGCAGCAGAGGGTCCGACACGTTCTTC
few,TRBV19,TRBD1,TRBJ1-1,CASSSRTGSFF,TGTGCCAGTAGTTCCAGGACAGGGTCTTTCTTT
-,TRBV2,TRBD1,TRBJ1-4,CASSPGQGFNEKLFF,TGTGCCAGCAGCCCGGGACAGGGCTTTAATGAAAAACTGTTTTTT
-,TRBV6-5,TRBD1,TRBJ1-3,CASSRDRVTNTIYF,TGTGCCAGCAGCCGGGACAGGGTTACTAACACCATATATTTT
-,TRBV7-2,TRBD1,TRBJ2-7,CASSWDRTGEQYF,TGTGCCAGCAGCTGGGACAGGACCGGCGAGCAGTACTTC
-,TRBV10-1,-,TRBJ2-1,CASSENGADEQFF,TGCGCCAGCAGTGAGAATGGGGCGGATGAGCAGTTCTTC
-,TRBV19,-,TRBJ1-2,CASSGAQGKYGYTF,TGTGCCAGTAGTGGCGCCCAGGGTAAATATGGCTACACCTTC
-,TRBV6-6,TRBD1,TRBJ2-2,CASSRPTGDRNTGELFF,TGTGCCAGCAGTCGACCTACAGGGGACAGGAACACCGGGGAGCTGTTTTTT
-,TRBV12-3/TRBV12-4,-,TRBJ2-1,CASSTQGFEQFF,TGTGCCAGCAGTACACAGGGATTTGAGCAGTTCTTC
-,TRBV19,-,TRBJ1-3,CASSSTPSSGNTIYF,TGTGCCAGTAGTTCGACACCCTCCTCTGGAAACACCATATATTTT
-,TRBV2,-,TRBJ1-3,CASQGDSGNTIYF,TGTGCCAGCCAGGGTGACTCTGGAAACACCATATATTTT
-,TRBV7-9,-,TRBJ2-1,CASSLVGLGPEQFF,TGTGCCAGCAGCTTAGTGGGCCTGGGTCCTGAGCAGTTCTTC
once,TRBV11-3,-,TRBJ2-1,CASSRGPTRWDEQFF,TGTGCCAGCAGTCGCGGGCCGACTAGATGGGATGAGCAGTTCTTC
-,TRBV11-2,-,TRBJ1-2,CASSPLGINYGYTF,TGTGCCAGCAGCCCCCTCGGGATTAACTATGGCTACACCTTC
-,TRBV14,TRBD2,TRBJ2-1,CASSHVIAGGLYNEQFF,TGTGCCAGCAGCCATGTGATAGCGGGAGGCTTATACAATGAGCAGTTCTTC
-,TRBV6-1,TRBD2,TRBJ2-5,CASSDGTSGRVETQYF,TGTGCCAGCAGTGACGGGACTAGCGGGAGGGTAGAGACCCAGTACTTC
few,TRBV2,-,TRBJ2-1,CASSGMGARGGNEQFF,TGTGCCAGCAGCGGGATGGGAGCGCGGGGAGGTAATGAGCAGTTCTTC
-,TRBV15,TRBD2,TRBJ2-2,CATSRFGTSGSSGELFF,TGTGCCACCAGCCGTTTCGGGACTAGCGGGAGTTCCGGGGAGCTGTTTTTT
once,TRBV5-1,-,TRBJ2-3,CASSLGLFGGRGSTDTQYF,TGCGCCAGCAGCTTGGGATTGTTTGGTGGGAGAGGAAGCACAGATACGCAGTATTTT
-,TRBV5-1,-,TRBJ1-3,CASSAGARSGNTIYF,TGCGCCAGCAGCGCAGGGGCCCGCTCTGGAAACACCATATATTTT
once,TRBV30,TRBD1,TRBJ2-7,CAWSVPGQGAGEQYF,TGTGCCTGGAGTGTACCCGGACAGGGGGCGGGGGAGCAGTACTTC
-,TRBV19,-,TRBJ1-5,CATRGAGNSNQPQHF,TGTGCCACCCGGGGGGCGGGTAATAGCAATCAGCCCCAGCATTTT
-,TRBV5-4,-,TRBJ2-3,CASLRSGSTDTQYF,TGTGCCAGCTTGAGAAGCGGGAGCACAGATACGCAGTATTTT
-,TRBV6-5,-,TRBJ2-1,CATGLRGLYNEQFF,TGTGCCACCGGGTTGCGGGGCCTATACAATGAGCAGTTCTTC
-,TRBV25-1,-,TRBJ1-2,CASSPGNYGYTF,TGTGCCAGCAGTCCAGGAAACTATGGCTACACCTTC
-,TRBV15,-,TRBJ1-3,CATSRDIGGDTIYF,TGTGCCACCAGCAGAGATATCGGGGGGGACACCATATATTTT
-,TRBV7-2,-,TRBJ2-7,CASSPQVIANEQYF,TGTGCCAGCAGCCCGCAGGTCATAGCGAACGAGCAGTACTTC
-,TRBV7-9,TRBD1,TRBJ1-1,CASSPYEGAAAFF,TGTGCCAGCAGCCCGTATGAGGGGGCTGCTGCTTTCTTT
-,TRBV2,TRBD1,TRBJ1-1,CASSVGSGQGNSAFF,TGTGCCAGCAGTGTGGGTTCTGGACAGGGGAATTCAGCTTTCTTT
-,TRBV19,-,TRBJ1-4,CASSENTSNEKLFF,TGTGCCAGCAGTGAAAATACAAGTAATGAAAAACTGTTTTTT
-,TRBV30,TRBD2,TRBJ2-5,CAWGEGSGRGQETQYF,TGTGCCTGGGGGGAAGGGAGCGGGAGGGGCCAAGAGACCCAGTACTTC
-,TRBV7-9,-,TRBJ1-2,CASSPRDNDGYTF,TGTGCCAGCAGCCCCCGGGACAACGATGGCTACACCTTC